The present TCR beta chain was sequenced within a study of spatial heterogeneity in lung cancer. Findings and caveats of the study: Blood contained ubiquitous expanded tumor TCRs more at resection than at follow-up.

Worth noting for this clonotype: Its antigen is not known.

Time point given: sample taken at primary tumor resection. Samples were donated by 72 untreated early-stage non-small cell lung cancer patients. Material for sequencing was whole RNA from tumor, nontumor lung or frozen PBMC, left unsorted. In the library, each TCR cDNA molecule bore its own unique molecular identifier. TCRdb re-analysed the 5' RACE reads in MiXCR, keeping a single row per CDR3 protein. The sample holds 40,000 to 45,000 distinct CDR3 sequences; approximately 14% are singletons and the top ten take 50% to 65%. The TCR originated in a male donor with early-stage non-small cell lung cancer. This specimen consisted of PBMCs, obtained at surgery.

CDR3 protein: CASSPGQGRFNEQFF. In DNA form, the CDR3 reads TGTGCCAGCAGCCCGGGACAGGGGCGATTCAATGAGCAGTTCTTC. The chain uses TRBV7-9 and TRBJ2-1; TRBD1 aligns across 10 bases. The ends lost 5 bases at V and 6 bases at J; junction bases unmatched: 7. Germline V gene lookup returns CDR1 SEHNR and CDR2 FQNEAQ (reference sequence). CDR3 length: 15 residues.